This TCR beta chain was identified in a study of blood T cell repertoires in COVID-19. Clones were read by immunoSEQ multiplex PCR, and TCRdb kept only the in-frame ones, dropping some. Of around 120,000 clones listed, roughly 90% were seen once; the top ten hold 3.8%. From germline, CDR1 is MGHRA and CDR2 YSYEKL. This CDR3 comprises 14 residues. The germline V and J ends were trimmed by 4 bases and 4 bases, with 12 bases remaining between them. The chain links TRBV4-1 to TRBJ2-3; D might be TRBD1 (6 bases). Sequencing input: peripheral blood. This sequence originates from a woman aged 60-70 years with COVID-19, enrolled during active disease. CDR3 sequence (DNA): TGCGCCAGCAGCCCCCAGGGGCTAGCAGATACGCAGTATTTT. This gives the protein CASSPQGLADTQYF.